The present entry profiles one T cell receptor (beta chain) with its context. This clone occurred once. Its antigen is not yet known. The record has no base qualities; no much larger clone is one base away. Trimming takes 4 bases from V and 5 bases from J, and the germline ends sit 7 bases apart. From its cysteine to its phenylalanine, the CDR3 spans 12 amino acids. Solely the CDR3 DNA is kept, with 36 bases framed from the first base. The germline V gene provides CDR1 KGHDR and CDR2 SFDVKD. The immunoSEQ Assay, a bias-controlled multiplex PCR, was used to amplify TCRbeta CDR3 regions from genomic DNA. The authors' pipeline ran thus. The number of nucleated cells in each sample was estimated from the amplification of reference gene primers within the assay. To quantify the absolute abundance of each unique TCRbeta CDR3 rearrangement, sequence reads were collapsed and filtered. Productive Simpson clonality was computed per sample as the square root of Simpson's diversity index over productive rearrangements. TCRdb provides this immuneACCESS table in a form limited to in-frame rearrangements. Some clones are lacking; in checked studies, under half of them reflect an unresolved V gene, and why the rest are absent is not known. The DNA was the basis for D and trimming; V, J and clone size are from that table. This sample is represented by about 310,000 clones; approximately 89% of them were singletons. The top ten constitute just under 9.5% of the sample.

Participants in the prospective study were aged roughly 18 to 90 years, lived in under 30 United States geographic areas, and enrolled through a virtual design. In the prospective study, cohorts were assigned on the basis of participant-reported clinical history obtained from a screening survey and a study questionnaire. Recovered participants in ImmuneRACE Cohort 3 were defined by two consecutive negative NP/OP PCR tests, clearance by a healthcare professional, or resolution of symptoms. Mobile phlebotomists in the prospective study collected whole blood, serum and a nasopharyngeal or oropharyngeal swab from every participant. Additional blood draws and questionnaires over an approximately 2-month period could optionally be provided by prospective study participants. Before DNA extraction, blood samples from the prospective study were shipped at room temperature or frozen. This entry belongs to a study of blood T cell repertoires in COVID-19 (TCRdb year 2020). As for the study more broadly: Samples from collaborators originated in the United States, Italy and Spain and spanned both the acute and convalescent phases of COVID-19. Where available, HLA class I and class II types were obtained from metadata supplied by the sample provider rather than from assay-based typing. Subjects who had been exposed to COVID-19, were actively infected with it, or had recovered from it provided the deeply sampled blood TCRbeta repertoires that made up the dataset. Nearly every sample came with metadata listing a de-identified subject ID, COVID-19 status, age in years and sex. The prospective study material was composed of cDNA or gDNA derived from T cells, B-cell-depleted T cells, or PBMCs. Samples were obtained from the ongoing ImmuneRACE study (first 160 participants) and from some 1,300 subjects provided by 6 global collaborators. The repertoires were made available in a free public database intended to serve as a resource for research on the immune response to SARS-CoV-2.

What the authors observed across the whole study: The quantity of clinical and demographic metadata differed by source and by participant and was supplied without curation.

Sequencing used PBMCs or T cells enriched from blood (not recorded which). The chain links TRBV24-1 with TRBJ1-2, and TRBD1 may be the D gene, going by 5 matching bases. The sequence was obtained from a woman younger than 45 who had recovered from COVID-19. CDR3 reads: CATSEGTYGYTF. The bases read TGTGCCACCAGTGAAGGGACTTATGGCTACACCTTC.